These T cell receptor beta chains were read from a single sample in a study of cytomegalovirus exposure and HLA in healthy donors. TCRdb's table, derived via immunoSEQ multiplex PCR, lists solely in-frame clones and lacks some. The repertoire consists of some 150,000 clones, with roughly 84% occurring once and the leading ten covering approximately 2.2%. Sequences were obtained from PBMCs. Receptors originate from a human donor in good health. Each CDR3 is given with its conserved first and last residue. The D gene is left open where the match is weak. Clone size is shown for a subset of rows, as once, few, many or a class of expanded clone.

J gene | D gene | V gene | clone size | CDR3 DNA | CDR3 protein
TRBJ1-5 | TRBD1 | TRBV5-4 | few | TGTGCCAGCAGCGCACCGGGACAGGATTCCGATCTTAATCAGCCCCAGCATTTT | CASSAPGQDSDLNQPQHF
TRBJ2-7 | . | TRBV7-2 | . | TGTGCCAGCAGCTTAGATTCGGACTATGGAGAGCAGTACTTC | CASSLDSDYGEQYF
TRBJ1-5 | TRBD1 | TRBV6-6 | . | TGTGCCAGCAGATCGACAGGGGTGAATCAGCCCCAGCATTTT | CASRSTGVNQPQHF
TRBJ1-5 | TRBD1 | TRBV5-6 | . | TGTGCCAGCAGCTTAAGCTTTTCCTGGACAGGGGAAAGCAATCAGCCCCAGCATTTT | CASSLSFSWTGESNQPQHF
TRBJ2-2 | . | TRBV15 | many | TGTGCCACCTCGAGACAGGTGAACACCGGGGAGCTGTTTTTT | CATSRQVNTGELFF
TRBJ2-3 | . | TRBV7-9 | . | TGTGCCAGCAGCTTAGAGTGGGGGCCCACAGATACGCAGTATTTT | CASSLEWGPTDTQYF
TRBJ1-1 | . | TRBV27 | . | TGTGCCAGCAGTTTTAAGGCGATGCGACAGACGAACACTGAAGCTTTCTTT | CASSFKAMRQTNTEAFF
TRBJ2-2 | . | TRBV9 | . | TGTGCCAGCAGCGTGGGACTTTCGAACACCGGGGAGCTGTTTTTT | CASSVGLSNTGELFF
TRBJ2-1 | TRBD2 | TRBV4-1 | . | TGCGCCAGCAGCCAATTTGCGGGGGGGAGCTCCTACAATGAGCAGTTCTTC | CASSQFAGGSSYNEQFF
TRBJ1-1 | TRBD1 | TRBV18 | . | TGTGCCAGCTCACCGGGGACAGGGTTGACTGAAGCTTTCTTT | CASSPGTGLTEAFF
TRBJ1-5 | . | TRBV4-1 | . | TGCGCCAGCAGCCCTTACAGGGATAGCAATCAGCCCCAGCATTTT | CASSPYRDSNQPQHF
TRBJ2-5 | . | TRBV5-1 | . | TGCGCCAGCAGCTTTACCGGCGGGGAGACCCAGTACTTC | CASSFTGGETQYF
TRBJ1-2 | TRBD1 | TRBV4-1 | few | TGCGCCAGCAGCCAGGGACAGGGGCAGGGCGACTATGGCTACACCTTC | CASSQGQGQGDYGYTF
TRBJ2-7 | TRBD2 | TRBV28 | . | TGTGCCAGCAGTTTAGCTAGCGGGAGGCCATACGAGCAGTACTTC | CASSLASGRPYEQYF
TRBJ1-6 | . | TRBV5-6 | . | TGTGCCAGCAGCTTGGGGGCAGGGGTTTCACCCCTCCACTTT | CASSLGAGVSPLHF
TRBJ1-5 | . | TRBV6-4 | few | TGTGCCAGCAGTGCGGCGGGGGGCCACCAGCCCCAGCATTTT | CASSAAGGHQPQHF
TRBJ2-1 | TRBD2 | TRBV12-5 | . | TGTGCTAGTGGTTCCAAGGTCCACAGCGGGGACTTCGATGAGCAGTTCTTC | CASGSKVHSGDFDEQFF
TRBJ2-1 | TRBD2 | TRBV7-3 | once | TGTGCCAGCAGCCCGGGAGTAGCGGGCAACAATGAGCAGTTCTTC | CASSPGVAGNNEQFF
TRBJ2-7 | TRBD2 | TRBV27 | . | TGTGCCAGCAGTTTTCAGGCTAGCGGGAGGGGAGAGCAGTACTTC | CASSFQASGRGEQYF
TRBJ2-4 | . | TRBV4-2 | . | TGTGCCAGCAGCCAAGATAGCCTAGATTGGAACATTCAGTACTTC | CASSQDSLDWNIQYF
TRBJ2-2 | TRBD1 | TRBV7-6 | . | TGTGCCAGCAGCTTAGCGCTGGGACAGAGGACAATTACCGGGGAGCTGTTTTTT | CASSLALGQRTITGELFF
TRBJ1-2 | . | TRBV25-1 | few | TGTGCCAGCAGTGATCGGGATAGGGCCTCCTTCGGCTACACCTTC | CASSDRDRASFGYTF
TRBJ1-2 | TRBD1 | TRBV27 | once | TGTGCCAGCAGTCCCCGGGACAGGGGGCTCCATGGCTACACCTTC | CASSPRDRGLHGYTF
TRBJ1-1 | TRBD1 | TRBV11-1 | . | TGTGCCAGCAGCTTGATTGGTCAGGGGGCCTCTGAAGCTTTCTTT | CASSLIGQGASEAFF
TRBJ1-2 | . | TRBV7-6 | . | TGTGCCAGCAGCCCACAGGGTTATGGCTACACCTTC | CASSPQGYGYTF
TRBJ1-1 | . | TRBV29-1 | . | TGCAGCGTTGACAAGGACAAACTACCGGCTTTCTTT | CSVDKDKLPAFF
TRBJ1-2 | TRBD1 | TRBV7-2 | . | TGTGCCAGCAGCTTAGGACAGGGGATCTATGGCTACACCTTC | CASSLGQGIYGYTF
TRBJ2-5 | . | TRBV29-1 | . | TGCAGCGCTTTGACAGGAGAAGAGACCCAGTACTTC | CSALTGEETQYF
TRBJ2-7 | TRBD2 | TRBV7-2 | . | TGTGCCAGCAGCTCCCCGCGGGGGGGAGACTACGAGCAGTACTTC | CASSSPRGGDYEQYF
TRBJ1-1 | . | TRBV5-1 | once | TGCGCCAGCAGCCTCAACACACTGAACACTGAAGCTTTCTTT | CASSLNTLNTEAFF
TRBJ1-1 | . | TRBV18 | . | TGTGCCAGCTCCCCGGGATCCGGGGAAGCTTTCTTT | CASSPGSGEAFF
TRBJ1-5 | TRBD1 | TRBV6-6 | . | TGTGCCAGCAGTTACCTGGGACAGATAGGTCAGCCCCAGCATTTT | CASSYLGQIGQPQHF
TRBJ2-7 | TRBD2 | TRBV19 | . | TGTGCCAGTAGTCCCCCCTCGGGGGGGGCGCGGCACGAGCAGTACTTC | CASSPPSGGARHEQYF
TRBJ2-3 | TRBD2 | TRBV5-4 | once | TGTGCCAGCAGCTTGGGACTAGCGGTCGGCACAGATACGCAGTATTTT | CASSLGLAVGTDTQYF
TRBJ1-1 | . | TRBV28 | . | TGTGCCTGCGGGGGGTCCACTGAAGCTTTCTTT | CACGGSTEAFF
TRBJ2-5 | . | TRBV2 | . | TGTGCCAGCAGTGAGCAGGGGCCTCAAGAGACCCAGTACTTC | CASSEQGPQETQYF
TRBJ1-2 | . | TRBV7-2 | few | TGTGCCAGCAGCTTACAAGCAGGGGACGGCTACACCTTC | CASSLQAGDGYTF
TRBJ2-1 | . | TRBV18 | . | TGTGCCAGCTCACCTTTGGACAGCTACAATGAGCAGTTCTTC | CASSPLDSYNEQFF
TRBJ1-5 | . | TRBV7-9 | . | TGTGCCAGCAGCAACGGCCAGGGATTACAGCCCCAGCATTTT | CASSNGQGLQPQHF
TRBJ1-3 | . | TRBV19 | many | TGTGCCAGTAGTATTCGGGCCCAGGGCAGCTCTGGAAACACCATATATTTT | CASSIRAQGSSGNTIYF
TRBJ1-1 | . | TRBV19 | . | TGTGCCAGTAACACCCCTCAGAAGGAAGCTTTCTTT | CASNTPQKEAFF
TRBJ2-7 | . | TRBV29-1 | . | TGCAGCGTTGCGCGCCAGAAGGGGGACTACGAGCAGTACTTC | CSVARQKGDYEQYF
TRBJ2-2 | . | TRBV5-1 | . | TGCGCCAGCAGCTTGGACGGTCCTCTTACCGGGGAGCTGTTTTTT | CASSLDGPLTGELFF
TRBJ1-1 | TRBD1 | TRBV7-2 | . | TGTGCCAGCAGCATTAAAAGAGGGACAGGCATGAACACTGAAGCTTTCTTT | CASSIKRGTGMNTEAFF
TRBJ2-1 | TRBD2 | TRBV5-1 | once | TGCGCCAGCAGCTTGCTAGCGGGGTCGTACAATGAGCAGTTCTTC | CASSLLAGSYNEQFF
TRBJ1-1 | . | TRBV18 | few | TGTGCCAGCGCATTGACAAACCTGAACACTGAAGCTTTCTTT | CASALTNLNTEAFF
TRBJ1-3 | . | TRBV27 | . | TGTGCCAGCAGTTTATATCAAGGAAACACCATATATTTT | CASSLYQGNTIYF
TRBJ1-6 | TRBD1 | TRBV18 | . | TGTGCCAGCTCACCCGAAATACAGGGGGCAGGCAATTCACCCCTCCACTTT | CASSPEIQGAGNSPLHF
TRBJ2-5 | TRBD1 | TRBV7-8 | many | TGTGCCAGCAGCTTACGGACAGGGAGAGAGACCCAGTACTTC | CASSLRTGRETQYF